Below, one T cell receptor beta chain is given with its context. Its antigen remains unknown. The sample belongs to a study of blood T cell dynamics during melanoma immunotherapy. Method: immunoSEQ multiplex PCR; TCRdb's copy keeps in-frame clones and lacks some. The sample holds more than 15,000 clones, about 90% seen once. Time point denoted: week 3, after first cycle of checkpoint inhibitor. No patient had earlier systemic cancer treatment, concurrent immunosuppressants, or another active cancer. This CDR3 has 16 amino acids. V lost 4 bases and J lost 2; bases outside the gene matches: 4. Germline CDR1 reads LGHNA; CDR2 reads YNFKEQ. Whole-study results and caveats: The study could not tell melanoma-specific clones from general immune activation.

Material: blood, obtained from a patient treated with checkpoint blockade. The chain has TRBV4-2 and TRBJ2-3, with TRBD2 matching over 12 bases. The sequence was obtained from a human donor with melanoma. The CDR3 nucleotides read TGTGCCAGCAGCCCAAGGACTAGCGGGATCACAGATACGCAGTATTTT. Encoded protein: CASSPRTSGITDTQYF.